These T cell receptor beta chains were read from a single sample in a study of T-cell memory formation after mild COVID-19. TCRdb passed the 5' RACE reads through MiXCR, listing each CDR3 protein once. The table has about 350,000 distinct CDR3 sequences, around an eighth seen once; the top ten hold around a fifth. What was sequenced was PBMCs or a T cell subset sorted from them (not recorded which). The source is a man between 18 and 35 years old who had mild COVID-19 (a few samples of this study predate the infection). Cell type and time point are not known. Each CDR3 is given with its conserved first and last residue. D genes are given only for firm matches. Rows may omit the clone size; those that give it use once, few, many or a size class.

>TRBJ2-2|15|few|.|TRBV7-8
TGTGCCAGCAGCTCCGTCGACAGGAACACCGGGGAGCTGTTTTTT
CASSSVDRNTGELFF
>TRBJ2-4|15|.|.|TRBV28
TGTGCCAGCAGTTTTCAGCCCCTAGCCAAAAACATTCAGTACTTC
CASSFQPLAKNIQYF
>TRBJ1-1|13|few|.|TRBV9
TGTGCCAGCAGCGTAAGCCCCCACACTGAAGCTTTCTTT
CASSVSPHTEAFF
>TRBJ2-3|15|.|TRBD1|TRBV5-1
TGCGCCAGCAGCTTAAGACAGGGGCACACAGATACGCAGTATTTT
CASSLRQGHTDTQYF
>TRBJ1-2|14|.|.|TRBV6-5
TGTGCCAGCAGTTACTCGAGGCAGTCATATGGCTGCACCTTC
CASSYSRQSYGCTF
>TRBJ1-2|14|.|.|TRBV5-1
TGCGCCAGCAGCATCCGACAGGAATCTCATGGCTACACCTTC
CASSIRQESHGYTF
>TRBJ2-3|15|many|.|TRBV10-3
TGTGCCATCAGTGCGGCTCTAGGGGTGGCAGATACGCAGTATTTT
CAISAALGVADTQYF
>TRBJ2-1|13|many|.|TRBV24-1
TGTGCCACCAGTGATGAGAGATTCAATGAGCAGTTCTTC
CATSDERFNEQFF
>TRBJ2-5|13|few|.|TRBV12-3/TRBV12-4
TGTGCCAGCGGCGTAACAAATCAAGAGACCCAGTACTTC
CASGVTNQETQYF
>TRBJ1-6|14|few|.|TRBV3-1
TGTGCCAGCAGCCAACCAATGACAGATTCACCCCTCCACTTT
CASSQPMTDSPLHF
>TRBJ1-2|14|many|TRBD1|TRBV20-1
TGCAGTGCTAGAGATCCAGGGGGCAACTATGGCTACACCTTC
CSARDPGGNYGYTF
>TRBJ2-1|14|few|.|TRBV20-1
TGCAGTGCGCCTGGGACGACTAGAATGAATGAGCAGTTCTTC
CSAPGTTRMNEQFF
>TRBJ1-2|14|few|.|TRBV7-2
TGTGCCAGCAGCCGAACGGGGGATAACTATGGCTACACCTTC
CASSRTGDNYGYTF
>TRBJ2-3|14|few|TRBD1|TRBV6-1
TGTGCCATGTGGACAGGGGATGCCACAGATACGCAGTATTTT
CAMWTGDATDTQYF
>TRBJ1-2|13|.|TRBD1|TRBV12-3/TRBV12-4
TGTGCCAGCAGTTTAGAAAGGGGGCATGGCTACACCTTC
CASSLERGHGYTF
>TRBJ1-1|15|.|TRBD1|TRBV4-1
TGCGCCAGCAGACCGCCGGGACAGGGGGCGGGTGAAGCTTTCTTT
CASRPPGQGAGEAFF
>TRBJ2-7|17|many|TRBD2|TRBV7-2
TGTGCCAGCAGCCTCCTAGGACTAGCGGGCGTATCCTACGAGCAGTACTTC
CASSLLGLAGVSYEQYF
>TRBJ2-1|16|.|.|TRBV4-3
TGCGCCAGCAGCCAAGGGATGCGACTAGTACTCGATGAGCAGTTCTTC
CASSQGMRLVLDEQFF
>TRBJ1-1|12|.|.|TRBV5-1
TGCGCCAGCACTGACAAGAACACTGAAGCTTTCTTT
CASTDKNTEAFF
>TRBJ1-6|16|few|.|TRBV30
TGTGCCTGGAGTACATCCCGGGTCCCCGGCAATTCACCCCTCCACTTT
CAWSTSRVPGNSPLHF
>TRBJ2-2|13|few|.|TRBV28
TGTGCCAGCAGCAGGACTGTCACCGGGGAGCTGTTTTTT
CASSRTVTGELFF
>TRBJ2-6|17|few|.|TRBV20-1
TGCAGTGCTAGAGTGGGGCGGGCCAGCTCTGGGGCCAACGTCCTGACTTTC
CSARVGRASSGANVLTF
>TRBJ1-3|16|.|.|TRBV9
TGTGCCAGCAGCCTTCGAGGTCAGGGAGGTCGAAACACCATATATTTT
CASSLRGQGGRNTIYF
>TRBJ2-1|16|few|TRBD2|TRBV6-5
TGTGCCAGCAGTCCCAATAGCGGGGGGGCTTACAATGAGCAGTTCTTC
CASSPNSGGAYNEQFF
>TRBJ2-3|15|few|TRBD1|TRBV28
TGTGCCAGCAGTTTACCCGGGACAGGTGGGGTTCGGCAGTATTTT
CASSLPGTGGVRQYF
>TRBJ2-7|14|few|TRBD1|TRBV2
TGTGCCAGCAGTGACCCGGGACAGGGGTCCGAGCAGTACTTC
CASSDPGQGSEQYF
>TRBJ2-1|16|few|TRBD1|TRBV4-3
TGCGCCAGCAGCCAAGTGGCGACAGGGGCGGGGAATGAGCAGTTCTTC
CASSQVATGAGNEQFF
>TRBJ2-3|15|many|TRBD1|TRBV24-1
TGTGCCACCAGTGATTTTGGACAGGGCACAGATACGCAGTATTTT
CATSDFGQGTDTQYF
>TRBJ1-5|14|.|TRBD1|TRBV6-5
TGTGCCAGCAGTGGACAGGGTTGGGAACAGCCCCAGCATTTT
CASSGQGWEQPQHF
>TRBJ2-1|14|.|TRBD2|TRBV7-3
TGTGCCAGCAGCCGGGGGGGCTTCCTCAATGAGCAGTTCTTC
CASSRGGFLNEQFF
>TRBJ2-1|15|.|.|TRBV12-3/TRBV12-4
TGTGCCAGCAGTTTAGCTCAGGAGGGAGGCGGGGAGCAGTTCTTC
CASSLAQEGGGEQFF
>TRBJ2-3|18|few|TRBD2|TRBV7-2
TGTGCCAGCAGCTTAAACCCTCTTGGGCGGGGAGGGACAGATACGCAGTATTTT
CASSLNPLGRGGTDTQYF
>TRBJ1-5|15|.|TRBD1|TRBV5-5
TGTGCCAGCAGCGGACAGGGCTATAGCAATCAGCCCAAGCATTTT
CASSGQGYSNQPKHF
>TRBJ2-2|13|.|.|TRBV4-3
TGCGCCAGCAGCCAAGATTACGGGGGGGAGCTGTTTTTT
CASSQDYGGELFF
>TRBJ2-3|16|.|TRBD2|TRBV12-3/TRBV12-4
TGTGCCAGTTCGCCTCCGGGGGGGGGCTCACCAGATACGCAGTATTTT
CASSPPGGGSPDTQYF
>TRBJ1-3|15|.|.|TRBV20-1
TGCAGTGCTAGAGATAGGAGGCAGGCTGGAAACACCATATATTTT
CSARDRRQAGNTIYF
>TRBJ2-5|14|many|.|TRBV12-3/TRBV12-4
TGTGCCAGCGCTAAGAGGGGCAACCAAGAGACCCAGTACTTC
CASAKRGNQETQYF
>TRBJ2-3|13|few|.|TRBV4-1
TGCGCCAGCAGCCAAGCGGTGGGTGAAACGCAGTATTTT
CASSQAVGETQYF
>TRBJ2-2|13|.|.|TRBV19
TGTGCCAGCGAGGGGGCGGGAACCGGGGAGCTGTTTTTT
CASEGAGTGELFF
>TRBJ2-1|15|.|TRBD2|TRBV7-3
TGTGCCAGCAGTCTACTAGCGGGGGCGGGGAATGAGCAGTTCTTC
CASSLLAGAGNEQFF
>TRBJ2-7|14|.|.|TRBV20-1
TGCAGTGCTAGAGATCTTGGACGGGACTACGAGCAGTACTTC
CSARDLGRDYEQYF
>TRBJ2-1|13|.|.|TRBV29-1
TGCAGCGTTGAAGATTTGCGATACAATGAGCAGTTCTTC
CSVEDLRYNEQFF
>TRBJ1-2|15|.|TRBD1|TRBV6-5
TGTGCCAGCAGGAAGGACAGGGATCGGACTAGTGGCTACACCTTC
CASRKDRDRTSGYTF
>TRBJ2-1|14|.|.|TRBV9
TGTGCCAGCAGCCCCCTCGGGGACTACAATGAGCAGTTCTTC
CASSPLGDYNEQFF
>TRBJ2-2|13|few|.|TRBV24-1
TGTGCCACCAGTGATTTACAGGGCAGGGAGCTGTTTTTT
CATSDLQGRELFF
>TRBJ1-5|13|.|.|TRBV4-3
TGCGCCAGCAGCCTCCTCAGCGGCCTGCCCCAGCATTTT
CASSLLSGLPQHF
>TRBJ1-1|14|.|.|TRBV20-1
TGCAGTGCTCCCCCGACGCAGGGGCAATCTGAAGCTTTCTTT
CSAPPTQGQSEAFF
>TRBJ2-7|14|.|TRBD1|TRBV30
TGTGCCTGGAGTGTATTGGGGGACAGGGGCGAGCAGTACTTC
CAWSVLGDRGEQYF